A selection of T cell receptor beta chains follows, all from one sample in a study of T cell repertoires in cytomegalovirus infection. TCRdb ran MiXCR on the reads and lists one entry per CDR3 protein. The data show about half a million distinct CDR3 sequences, about 44% seen once. These TCRs are of unknown antigen specificity. Material: cultured PBMCs, obtained from culture after CMV antigen stimulation. The receptors come from a human donor in good health (CMV status not recorded). Some clones in this sample may be carry-over from other donors' samples. CDR3s include the opening cysteine and the closing phenylalanine or tryptophan. A D gene is named only where the DNA matches it firmly. Not every row has a clone size; where given, it reads once, few, many or a size class.

cdr3_nt cdr3_aa clone_size v_call cdr3_length d_call j_call
TGCGCCAGCAGCTTGCTCCTAGCGGGGGGTCGTACGAATGAGCAGTTCTTC CASSLLLAGGRTNEQFF - TRBV5-1 17 TRBD2 TRBJ2-1
TGTGCCAGCAGTGATGGTGAGCAGTTCTTC CASSDGEQFF few TRBV12-3/TRBV12-4 10 - TRBJ2-1
TGTGCCAGCAGTACAGGGGATCAAGAGACCCAGTACTTC CASSTGDQETQYF - TRBV2 13 TRBD1 TRBJ2-5
TGTGCCAGCAGCCAGGGGACGAAGGTCTCCTACGAGCAGTACTTC CASSQGTKVSYEQYF - TRBV5-4 15 - TRBJ2-7
TGTGCCATCAGTGAGGCCTGCTGTGGGGATCAGCCCCAGCATTTT CAISEACCGDQPQHF - TRBV10-3 15 - TRBJ1-5
TGTGCCAGCAGTTTAGAGAACACAGATACGCAGTATTTT CASSLENTDTQYF many TRBV7-2 13 - TRBJ2-3
TGTGCCAGCAGCTTAAGTTCGCAGGGGGGAAATGAGCAGTTCTTC CASSLSSQGGNEQFF - TRBV7-2 15 - TRBJ2-1
TGTGCCAGCAGCCAAGACACTCCGGGACAGAGCACAGATACGCAGTATTTT CASSQDTPGQSTDTQYF once TRBV4-1 17 TRBD1 TRBJ2-3
TGTGCCAGTAGTATTCCCGTGGTAGCCCTCTCCTACAATGAGCAGTTCTTC CASSIPVVALSYNEQFF - TRBV19 17 - TRBJ2-1
TGTGCCAGCAGTCAAAAGTCCTACAGGGTAGGGACTGAAGCTTTCTTT CASSQKSYRVGTEAFF - TRBV6-8 16 - TRBJ1-1
TGTGCCAGCAGCTTATCGGGAAGCCAGTACTTC CASSLSGSQYF few TRBV7-2 11 - TRBJ2-4
TGCAGTGCTCCCTCGGTTGGTCAGCCCCAGCATTTT CSAPSVGQPQHF - TRBV20-1 12 - TRBJ1-5
TGTGCCAGCAGTTTTACGAGGAAATCGGACACTGAAGCTTTCTTT CASSFTRKSDTEAFF - TRBV27 15 - TRBJ1-1
TGTGCCAGCAGCTTCGGGACAGAGAATCAGCCCCAGCATTTT CASSFGTENQPQHF - TRBV5-4 14 TRBD1 TRBJ1-5
TGTGCCAGCAGCGCCCGCCCACAGGAAAAACTGTTTTTT CASSARPQEKLFF - TRBV5-4 13 - TRBJ1-4
TGTGCCAGCAGCTATGCACTAGCGGTGTCCTACGAGCAGTACTTC CASSYALAVSYEQYF - TRBV6-1 15 TRBD2 TRBJ2-7
TGTGCCAGCAGGGTCCCCCCTCAGGGACCAAGGGGCGATGAGCAGTTCTTC CASRVPPQGPRGDEQFF few TRBV7-2 17 - TRBJ2-1